Shown below are 25 T cell receptor beta chains from a single sample sequenced in a study of T cell clones after liver transplantation. Clones were read by immunoSEQ multiplex PCR, and TCRdb kept only the in-frame ones, dropping some. The repertoire consists of about 120,000 clones, with over 75% occurring once and the leading ten covering roughly 0.8%. Source: CD4+ T cells from blood, taken 12 months after liver transplant. These receptor sequences come from a human patient who received a liver transplant. Some T cells could come from the graft donor.

The rearrangement links TRBV5-4 to TRBJ2-2, with TRBD2 identical over 7 bases. Per the germline V gene, CDR1 is SGHNT and CDR2 is YYREEE (reference sequence). The CDR3 runs to 16 residues. After removal of 4 bases from V and 4 bases from J, the junction contained 10 bases not matched to a gene. The CDR3 coding sequence is TGTGCCAGCAGCCCCGGACTAGATCGTATCACCGGGGAGCTGTTTTTT. The encoded protein is CASSPGLDRITGELFF.

V gene TRBV6-1 combines with J gene TRBJ1-4; TRBD1 might be the D (5 bases). CDR3 size: 14 residues. In germline, CDR1 is MNHNS, CDR2 SASEGT. V gave up 3 bases and J gave up 7 bases, with 12 bases separating them. CDR3 DNA sequence: TGTGCCAGCAGTGAGTGGGGGGGGTCTGAAAAACTGTTTTTT. It codes for CASSEWGGSEKLFF.

The rearrangement uses TRBV11-3 and TRBJ2-2, with D perhaps TRBD2 (5 bases). The CDR3 spans 15 residues. V was trimmed by 9 bases and J by 3 bases, leaving 17 bases between them. Germline-derived CDR1 and CDR2 are SGHNT and YENEEA. The CDR3 bases are TGTGCCAGTCAGGCGGGCGGAATACACACCGGGGAGCTGTTTTTT. Translating it yields CASQAGGIHTGELFF.

This chain links TRBV2 with TRBJ2-6; D might be TRBD1 (6 bases). The CDR3 spans 15 residues. CDR1 is SNHLY and CDR2 is FYNNEI in the germline V gene. With 7 bases removed from V and 0 bases from J, the gap between germline ends came to 10 bases. Written as DNA, the CDR3 is TGTGCCAGCACAGGGGATTCCTCTGGGGCCAACGTCCTGACTTTC. It codes for CASTGDSSGANVLTF.

The chain links TRBV7-8 to TRBJ2-1; either TRBD1 or TRBD2 may supply D (6 bases each). The CDR3 contains 14 residues. The ends were cut back, 6 bases at V and 3 bases at J, with 12 bases in the middle. Per germline, CDR1 SGHVS and CDR2 FQNEAQ. The CDR3 region has the DNA TGTGCCAGCAGGCGACAGGAGGGCTACAATGAGCAGTTCTTC. Amino acids: CASRRQEGYNEQFF.

V usage is TRBV6-7 and J usage is TRBJ1-1, with TRBD1 matching 9 bases. TRBV6-7 belongs to the ORF category, with a function that is uncertain. This CDR3 contains 15 residues. The J segment lost 1 base and the V segment lost 5 bases, leaving 5 bases of the junction unmatched. CDR3: CASSLEQGANTEAFF. The CDR3 DNA reads TGTGCCAGCAGTCTAGAACAGGGGGCGAACACTGAAGCTTTCTTT.

The gene calls are TRBV29-1 and TRBJ2-5, with 12 positions matching TRBD1. This CDR3 is 13 amino acids long. Germline CDR1 reads SQVTM; CDR2 reads ANQGSEA. J lost 5 bases, V lost 5 bases, and 3 bases had no gene match. CDR3 region: CSVPGTGGETQYF. CDR3 DNA sequence: TGCAGCGTTCCTGGGACAGGGGGCGAGACCCAGTACTTC. Supplemented by reference TRBV29-1 and TRBJ2-5, the full variable domain reads SAVISQKPSRDICQRGTSLTIQCQVDSQVTMMFWYRQQPGQSLTLIATANQGSEATYESGFVIDKFPISRPNLTFSTLTVSNMSPEDSSIYLCSVPGTGGETQYFGPGTRLLVL.

This chain uses TRBV7-2 with TRBJ2-1; a weak D match, TRBD1 (5 bases). The CDR3 is 16 residues long. Germline V CDR1 and CDR2: SGHTA, FQGNSA. V gave up 5 bases and J gave up 1 base, with 15 bases separating them. CDR3 DNA: TGTGCCAGCAGCACCCCAGGGCCCCCGTCCTACAATGAGCAGTTCTTC. This gives the protein CASSTPGPPSYNEQFF.

CDR3 sequence: CASSYSGWLEAFF. The CDR3, as DNA: TGTGCCAGCAGTTACTCGGGTTGGCTTGAAGCTTTCTTT. J is TRBJ1-1 and V is TRBV6-5, with D uncertain. The CDR3 extends over 13 amino acids. In germline, CDR1 is MNHEY, CDR2 SVGAGI. V lost 0 bases and J lost 7, with 9 bases in between.

The chain combines TRBV2 with TRBJ1-2, with 9 bases aligning to TRBD1. From germline, CDR1 is SNHLY and CDR2 FYNNEI. The V gene end was trimmed by 0 bases and the J gene end by 6 bases; junction bases not matched to a gene: 8. This CDR3 has 16 amino acids. The CDR3 sequence is CASSEALRTGVDGYTF. CDR3 DNA sequence: TGTGCCAGCAGTGAAGCGCTACGGACAGGGGTTGATGGCTACACCTTC.

The chain employs TRBV11-3 and TRBJ2-7; 8 bases align to TRBD1. The germline CDR1 and CDR2 sequences are SGHNT and YENEEA. V dropped 3 bases and J dropped 7; count of bases not matched to a gene: 8. CDR3 length equals 14 residues. The CDR3 spells CASSLRTGTGEQYF. CDR3 nucleotides: TGTGCCAGCAGCTTGAGGACAGGGACCGGGGAGCAGTACTTC.

This chain uses TRBV5-4 with TRBJ1-1; TRBD1 matches 7 bases. The germline CDR1 and CDR2 sequences are SGHNT and YYREEE (reference sequence). The CDR3 is 16 amino acids. Losses at the gene ends were 1 base for V and 0 bases for J; bases not matched to a gene: 6. CDR3 sequence (DNA): TGTGCCAGCAGCTTGTCGCCGGGACAGATGAACACTGAAGCTTTCTTT. The encoded protein is CASSLSPGQMNTEAFF. The full variable domain, its missing parts supplied by reference TRBV5-4 and TRBJ1-1, is ETGVTQSPTHLIKTRGQQVTLRCSSQSGHNTVSWYQQALGQGPQFIFQYYREEENGRGNFPPRFSGLQFPNYSSELNVNALELDDSALYLCASSLSPGQMNTEAFFGQGTRLTVV.

This clone has a single count. V and J are TRBV7-6 and TRBJ2-1; no clear D. This CDR3 region has 15 residues. Germline V gives CDR1 SGHVS, CDR2 FNYEAQ. V was shortened by 2 bases and J by 5 bases, with 13 bases between the two germline ends. In DNA, the CDR3 is TGTGCCAGCAGCTTACGGGCCGGAGACCACAATGAGCAGTTCTTC. Protein product: CASSLRAGDHNEQFF.

The genes are TRBV18 and TRBJ2-5; D is undetermined. V dropped 3 bases and J dropped 4 bases, with 12 bases sitting between them. The CDR3 sequence is 14 residues long. Germline V gene sequence: CDR1 KGHSH, CDR2 LQKENI. DNA for the CDR3: TGTGCCAGCTCACCCGCTACTAAGGCAGAGACCCAGTACTTC. It yields the protein CASSPATKAETQYF. Together with reference TRBV18 and TRBJ2-5, the CDR3 gives the full variable domain: NAGVMQNPRHLVRRRGQEARLRCSPMKGHSHVYWYRQLPEEGLKFMVYLQKENIIDESGMPKERFSAEFPKEGPSILRIQQVVRGDSAAYFCASSPATKAETQYFGPGTRLLVL.

The chain links TRBV18 to TRBJ2-1; 13 bases align to TRBD2. The germline V gene encodes CDR1 KGHSH and CDR2 LQKENI. The CDR3 loop spans 17 amino acids. The trim removed 3 bases at V and 1 base at J, leaving 3 bases unmatched. The CDR3 sequence is CASSPRLAGGSYNEQFF. The DNA of the CDR3 is TGTGCCAGCTCACCGCGACTAGCGGGAGGTTCCTACAATGAGCAGTTCTTC.

The gene calls are TRBV9 and TRBJ1-2; tentative D call: TRBD1 (5 bases). Deletions cut 3 bases from V and 4 bases from J, with 10 bases between. There are 13 residues in the CDR3. Germline V lookup: CDR1 SGDLS, CDR2 YYNGEE. In DNA form, the CDR3 reads TGTGCCAGCAGCGGGGGACTCCTCTATGGCTACACCTTC. Translated, it gives CASSGGLLYGYTF.

J is TRBJ2-3 and V is TRBV4-3, with 12 bases lining up with TRBD2. The CDR3 is 20 residues long. The V gene's germline CDR1 is LGHNA and CDR2 YSLEER. V lost 5 bases and J lost 5; bases outside the gene matches: 20. Written as DNA, the CDR3 is TGCGCCAGCAGCGAAGCCCCCCGACTAGCGGGAGTCACTCGTTTAGATACGCAGTATTTT. Protein sequence: CASSEAPRLAGVTRLDTQYF.

This chain uses TRBV18 with TRBJ2-5, with 14 nucleotides matching TRBD2. The CDR3 sequence is 15 residues long. The V segment lost 3 bases and the J segment 5 bases; nucleotides outside the gene matches: 2. Germline V CDR1 and CDR2: KGHSH, LQKENI. The CDR3 protein is CASSPGLAGDETQYF. In DNA form, the CDR3 reads TGTGCCAGCTCACCGGGACTAGCGGGAGATGAGACCCAGTACTTC.

The chain combines TRBV11-2 with TRBJ2-2, with 9 bases matching TRBD2. Germline trimming cut 5 bases from V and 2 bases from J; bases unmatched to any gene: 12. Germline V lookup: CDR1 SGHAT, CDR2 FQNNGV. This CDR3 comprises 18 residues. The CDR3 nucleotides are TGTGCCAGCAGCCCACAGGTTGGACTAGCGACTAACACCGGGGAGCTGTTTTTT. Translated, it gives CASSPQVGLATNTGELFF.

V usage is TRBV2 and J usage is TRBJ2-5, with D perhaps TRBD1 or TRBD2 (5 bases each). The ends were cut back, 3 bases at V and 7 bases at J, with 18 bases in the middle. This CDR3 is 15 amino acids long. Per the germline V gene, CDR1 is SNHLY and CDR2 is FYNNEI. CDR3 in amino acids: CASSEFGAAQLTQYF. In nucleotides, the CDR3 is TGTGCCAGCAGTGAGTTCGGGGCAGCCCAATTGACCCAGTACTTC. Looking up the rest from reference TRBV2 and TRBJ2-5 gives the full variable domain: EPEVTQTPSHQVTQMGQEVILRCVPISNHLYFYWYRQILGQKVEFLVSFYNNEISEKSEIFDDQFSVERPDGSNFTLKIRSTKLEDSAMYFCASSEFGAAQLTQYFGPGTRLLVL.

The V gene is TRBV28, the J gene TRBJ1-2; D is ambiguous. Between the trimmed V and J ends, which lost 7 bases and 6 bases, there was a span of 18 bases. Germline V lookup: CDR1 MDHEN, CDR2 SYDVKM. CDR3 length equals 14 residues. The CDR3 region has the DNA TGTGCCAGCACCCGTCGGGGAATCGGCCATGGCTACACCTTC. This sequence encodes CASTRRGIGHGYTF.

This sequence joins TRBV19 and TRBJ2-5; tentative D call: TRBD2 (6 bases). Germline CDR1 reads LNHDA; CDR2 reads SQIVND (reference sequence). The CDR3 sequence is 13 residues long. Trimming took 5 bases from V and 1 from J, leaving 8 bases between them. For the CDR3, the DNA is TGTGCCAGTAGTCGCGGGATCCAAGAGACCCAGTACTTC. It encodes CASSRGIQETQYF.

This rearrangement joins TRBV11-2 to TRBJ2-3; D is perhaps TRBD2 (5 bases). This CDR3 is built from 17 residues. Germline V gene data show CDR1 as SGHAT and CDR2 as FQNNGV. V was pared by 5 bases and J by 5 bases, with 23 bases between. This chain's CDR3 is CASSPRFSAEDGDTQYF. CDR3 nucleotide sequence: TGTGCCAGCAGCCCCAGATTTTCCGCGGAGGATGGAGATACGCAGTATTTT.

V usage is TRBV13 and J usage is TRBJ2-5, with D perhaps matching TRBD2 (6 bases). Germline CDR1 PRHDT, CDR2 FYEKMQ (reference sequence). Trimming removed 5 bases from V and 2 bases from J, with 9 bases in between. There are 13 residues in the CDR3. CDR3 residues: CASSRLGQETQYF. CDR3 DNA sequence: TGTGCCAGCAGCCGACTAGGACAAGAGACCCAGTACTTC.

The CDR3 region is CASSPQTATVGYTF. CDR3 bases: TGTGCCAGCAGCCCCCAGACAGCGACCGTCGGCTACACCTTC. The J gene is TRBJ1-2, the V gene TRBV7-2; possible D gene TRBD1, 5 bases. Trimming shortened V by 5 bases and J by 8 bases, and 18 bases separated the two germline ends. Germline loops: CDR1 SGHTA, CDR2 FQGNSA. CDR3 length: 14 amino acids.